This record looks at one T cell receptor (beta chain) sequence and its context. Its antigen remains unidentified. At one boundary the junction diverges from the germline segment, which might be a read error. Axillary draining lymph nodes of breast cancer patients supplied the node samples. A single record per CDR3 protein comes from TCRdb applying MiXCR to the multiplex PCR reads. The sample lists over 200,000 distinct CDR3 sequences, roughly 32% seen once, with more than 1.3% in the top ten. The data belong to a study of breast tumors, draining lymph nodes, adjacent tissues. CDR3 length: 14 residues. Per germline, CDR1 SGHRS and CDR2 YFSETQ. General study points: Most tumor T cells seemingly derive from lymph node, then expand in tumor. The lymph node origin of tumor T cells was framed as consistent with a hypothesis, not demonstrated.

Sequenced material: axillary lymph node tissue. The source of this sequence is a female donor with breast cancer. Some clones in this sample may be carry-over from other donors' samples. The rearrangement uses TRBV5-1 and TRBJ1-2; maybe TRBD1 (6 bases). The CDR3 DNA reads TGCGCCGGCAGCCTGGGGGCCGGGAATGATGGCTACACCTTC. Its translation: CAGSLGAGNDGYTF.